Listed here are 9 T cell receptor beta chains from one sample, sequenced in a study of PD-L1 blockade in urothelial cancer. Sequencing used immunoSEQ multiplex PCR; TCRdb keeps in-frame clones, though not all of them. Here the sample spans about 50,000 clones, roughly 86% being singletons. Time point noted: peripheral blood 6 weeks after treatment start. The sequencing used PBMCs, collected around atezolizumab (anti-PD-L1) treatment. These receptors all stem from a man between 60 and 70 years old with urothelial cancer.

This chain links TRBV11-3 with TRBJ1-1; D remains unclear. The germline V gene encodes CDR1 SGHNT and CDR2 YENEEA. The CDR3 has 11 residues. Trimming left V 6 bases short and J 7 bases short, with 9 bases between. The CDR3: CASSNAVEAFF. DNA for the CDR3: TGTGCCAGCAGTAATGCGGTTGAAGCTTTCTTT.

The V call is TRBV29-1, the J call TRBJ1-1, with D possibly TRBD1 on 6 matching bases. Trimming removed 3 bases at V and 4 bases at J, with 15 bases between. The germline V gene encodes CDR1 SQVTM and CDR2 ANQGSEA. The CDR3 has 14 residues. CDR3 amino acids: CSVDHGGQGTEAFF. The CDR3 DNA sequence: TGCAGCGTTGACCACGGGGGGCAGGGCACTGAAGCTTTCTTT.

This clone was counted once. This chain uses TRBV30 with TRBJ2-7, with D perhaps matching TRBD2 (6 bases). Germline CDR1 and CDR2: GTSNPN and SVGIG (reference sequence). The CDR3 is 12 amino acids. V lost 8 bases and J 3 bases, leaving 14 bases between the germline ends. The CDR3 reads CAATGVLYEQYF. The CDR3 DNA reads TGTGCCGCAACGGGGGTACTCTACGAGCAGTACTTC. Drawing the rest from reference TRBV30 and TRBJ2-7, the complete variable domain is SQTIHQWPATLVQPVGSPLSLECTVEGTSNPNLYWYRQAAGRGLQLLFYSVGIGQISSEVPQNLSASRPQDRQFILSSKKLLLSDSGFYLCAATGVLYEQYFGPGTRLTVT.

This chain links TRBV29-1 with TRBJ1-1; D may be TRBD1 (5 bases). Trimming removed 6 bases at V and 1 base at J, with 15 bases between. This CDR3 is built from 14 residues. CDR1 and CDR2 from the germline V gene are SQVTM and ANQGSEA. The CDR3 spells CSVPRSGGNTEAFF. The CDR3 nucleotides are TGCAGCGTCCCAAGGTCGGGGGGGAACACTGAAGCTTTCTTT.

The rearrangement joins TRBV29-1 to TRBJ2-5, with 8 bases lining up with TRBD2. The V gene's germline CDR1 is SQVTM and CDR2 ANQGSEA. The V segment lost 5 bases and the J segment 1 base; nucleotides outside the gene matches: 6. The CDR3 totals 14 residues. The CDR3: CSVRPTSGQETQYF. CDR3 in DNA: TGCAGCGTTAGGCCTACTAGCGGCCAAGAGACCCAGTACTTC.

The CDR3 DNA follows: TGTGCCAGCAGCTTAGCTGGACAGGGGTTGAACACTGAAGCTTTCTTT. It encodes CASSLAGQGLNTEAFF. The rearrangement joins TRBV7-2 to TRBJ1-1; 9 bases line up with TRBD1. The germline V gene has CDR1 SGHTA and CDR2 FQGNSA. After removal of 0 bases from V and 0 bases from J, the junction contained 2 bases not matched to a gene. The CDR3 covers 16 residues.

The genes are TRBV7-6 and TRBJ2-5; TRBD1 aligns across 9 bases. Germline CDR1 and CDR2: SGHVS and FNYEAQ. V lost 3 bases, J lost 2 bases, and 7 bases stayed unmatched. The CDR3 covers 16 residues. CDR3 protein: CASSFGTGSFQETQYF. The CDR3 DNA is TGTGCCAGCAGCTTCGGGACAGGGTCTTTTCAAGAGACCCAGTACTTC. The full variable domain, its missing parts supplied by reference TRBV7-6 and TRBJ2-5, is GAGVSQSPRYKVTKRGQDVALRCDPISGHVSLYWYRQALGQGPEFLTYFNYEAQQDKSGLPNDRFSAERPEGSISTLTIQRTEQRDSAMYRCASSFGTGSFQETQYFGPGTRLLVL.

This clone was seen once. CDR3 DNA sequence: TGTGCCAGCAGCGTAGTCAGCAGGGCCACAGATACGCAGTATTTT. This encodes CASSVVSRATDTQYF. The chain has TRBV9 and TRBJ2-3, with a possible D match to TRBD1 (5 bases). CDR1 and CDR2 from the germline V gene are SGDLS and YYNGEE. This CDR3 is 15 amino acids long. Between the trimmed V and J ends, which lost 0 bases and 2 bases, there was a span of 10 bases.

For this clone: This same CDR3 is encoded by further DNA sequences in the sample. Here the CDR3 DNA reads TGTGCCAGCAGCCAACCGTCAGGGCCTCAAGAGACCCAGTACTTC. Translation: CASSQPSGPQETQYF. V gene TRBV4-2 combines with J gene TRBJ2-5, with D possibly being TRBD1 (5 bases). Germline CDR1 reads LGHNA; CDR2 reads YNFKEQ. The CDR3 sequence is 15 residues long. The germline V and J ends were trimmed by 2 bases and 2 bases, with 12 bases remaining between them.